These T cell receptor beta chains were read from a single sample in a study of T cell responses to AZD1222 COVID-19 vaccine. Here immunoSEQ multiplex PCR was the method, and the copy in TCRdb shows in-frame clones only, minus some. The sample holds tens of thousands of clones, approximately 90% seen once. The sample consisted of peripheral blood, taken on day 0 of AZD1222 vaccination. The receptors were gathered from an adult in good health. Both conserved end residues are trimmed from each CDR3.

CDR3aa: ASSPKDRYGYT
j_gene: TRBJ1-2
v_gene: TRBV3-1/TRBV3-2

CDR3aa: ASSLVLVITDTQY
j_gene: TRBJ2-3
v_gene: TRBV5-5

CDR3aa: ATSDFGSNYGYT
j_gene: TRBJ1-2
v_gene: TRBV24-1

CDR3aa: ASSLSSYEQY
j_gene: TRBJ2-7
v_gene: TRBV7-9

CDR3aa: ASGLAGVHTEAF
j_gene: TRBJ1-1
v_gene: TRBV12-5

CDR3aa: ASSLSTGTIY
j_gene: TRBJ1-3
v_gene: TRBV7-2

CDR3aa: ASSLGQGGSPLH
j_gene: TRBJ1-6
v_gene: TRBV5-1

CDR3aa: ASSLGTGTEAF
j_gene: TRBJ1-1
v_gene: TRBV7-9

CDR3aa: ATDPGGSRNEQF
j_gene: TRBJ2-1
v_gene: TRBV24-1

CDR3aa: ASSPSSLRSSGNTIY
j_gene: TRBJ1-3
v_gene: TRBV28

CDR3aa: ASSSWGGSNYEQY
j_gene: TRBJ2-7
v_gene: TRBV7-9

CDR3aa: ASSSRQGAGSPLH
j_gene: TRBJ1-6
v_gene: TRBV7-3

CDR3aa: ASSQVMANTEAF
j_gene: TRBJ1-1
v_gene: TRBV3-1/TRBV3-2